The text below deals with one TCR beta chain. Per the authors' pipeline: For nucleated cells, counts were estimated from reference gene primer amplification. Generated by immunoSEQ multiplex PCR, the TCRdb table keeps only in-frame clones and is missing some. V, J and clone size were drawn from that table, and D and trimming were deduced from the DNA. The sample lists 250,000 to 300,000 clones, 87% occurring once. This entry comes from a study of blood T cell repertoires in COVID-19. Study as a whole: Sites across the United States, Italy and Spain contributed samples from acute and convalescent COVID-19. From T cells, B-cell-depleted T cells, or PBMCs came the material, which was cDNA or gDNA.

V was cut by 3 bases and J by 6 bases, with 18 bases left in between. The CDR3 spans 15 residues. Germline V gene data show CDR1 as MNHEY and CDR2 as SVGAGI. The chain recombines TRBV6-5 with TRBJ2-7; D remains ambiguous. The source of this sequence is a woman between 45 and 60 years old who had recovered from COVID-19. Sequencing used peripheral blood. CDR3 in amino acids: CASSYERLTVSEQYF. In DNA form, the CDR3 reads TGTGCCAGCAGTTATGAACGACTCACCGTTAGCGAGCAGTACTTC.